These 21 T cell receptor beta chains originate from one sample sequenced in a study of shared clonotypes between healthy human individuals. Profiled with immunoSEQ multiplex PCR; TCRdb holds only in-frame clones, not every one. This table holds 850,000 to 1,200,000 clones, around four fifths found once. Material: memory CD4+ T cells sorted from blood. Subset in this sample: CD45RA-negative fraction. These receptors came from a man in his late teens or twenties in good health.

The chain joins TRBV7-9 to TRBJ2-7; D gene ambiguous. Germline V gene sequence: CDR1 SEHNR, CDR2 FQNEAQ (reference sequence). The germline V and J ends were trimmed by 2 bases and 5 bases, with 7 bases remaining between them. There are 12 residues in the CDR3. CDR3 bases: TGTGCCAGCAGCTTACGGCTCGACGAGCAGTACTTC. It codes for CASSLRLDEQYF.

The V gene is TRBV19, the J gene TRBJ2-5; D gene ambiguous. Germline V gene sequence: CDR1 LNHDA, CDR2 SQIVND (reference sequence). The CDR3 covers 12 residues. V was shortened by 4 bases and J by 5 bases, with 8 bases between the two germline ends. In DNA, the CDR3 is TGTGCCAGTAGTACGCGTAGTGAGACCCAGTACTTC. This encodes CASSTRSETQYF.

This chain uses TRBV5-5 with TRBJ1-5; no clear D. The V end lost 5 bases, the J end lost 4 bases, and 10 bases lay between the germline ends. The germline V gene has CDR1 SGHKS and CDR2 YYEKEE (reference sequence). The CDR3 loop spans 13 amino acids. DNA for the CDR3: TGTGCCAGCAGTTGGACGGGGAATCAGCCCCAGCATTTT. Translation: CASSWTGNQPQHF.

This rearrangement joins TRBV7-6 to TRBJ2-1; tentatively, D is TRBD2 (5 bases). Germline CDR1 is SGHVS and CDR2 is FNYEAQ. There are 14 residues in the CDR3. V was shortened by 1 base and J by 11 bases, with 15 bases between the two germline ends. The CDR3 DNA reads TGTGCCAGCAGCTTAGGAGAGCTAACGGGGAAGCAGTTCTTC. Amino acid sequence: CASSLGELTGKQFF. Full variable domain (outside the CDR3, taken from reference TRBV7-6 and TRBJ2-1): GAGVSQSPRYKVTKRGQDVALRCDPISGHVSLYWYRQALGQGPEFLTYFNYEAQQDKSGLPNDRFSAERPEGSISTLTIQRTEQRDSAMYRCASSLGELTGKQFFGPGTRLTVL.

This clone was recorded once. This rearrangement joins TRBV14 to TRBJ2-1; no reliable D call. V lost 6 bases to trimming and J lost 7 bases, with 16 bases between them. The CDR3 consists of 14 residues. Per the germline V gene, CDR1 is SGHDN and CDR2 is FVKESK. CDR3 in DNA: TGTGCCAGCAGTCGGGCGATCCGACGGAATGAGCAGTTCTTC. Protein: CASSRAIRRNEQFF. The variable domain in full, completed from reference TRBV14 and TRBJ2-1, reads EAGVTQFPSHSVIEKGQTVTLRCDPISGHDNLYWYRRVMGKEIKFLLHFVKESKQDESGMPNNRFLAERTGGTYSTLKVQPAELEDSGVYFCASSRAIRRNEQFFGPGTRLTVL.

This clone was seen only a few times. This chain connects TRBV7-9 to TRBJ1-6; TRBD1 might be the D (6 bases). Per germline, CDR1 SEHNR and CDR2 FQNEAQ (reference sequence). The CDR3 consists of 14 residues. V was shortened by 4 bases and J by 6 bases, with 10 bases between the two germline ends. The CDR3 protein is CASSWTELNSPLHF. The CDR3 region has the DNA TGTGCCAGCAGCTGGACAGAGCTTAATTCACCCCTCCACTTT.

The gene calls are TRBV19 and TRBJ1-1; 9 positions match TRBD1. Germline V lookup: CDR1 LNHDA, CDR2 SQIVND (reference sequence). The junction had 10 bases not matched to a gene; V was cut back by 5 bases and J by 0 bases. The CDR3 runs to 17 residues. The CDR3 nucleotides read TGTGCCAGTAGTGCGACCGGGACAGGGAATTTGAACACTGAAGCTTTCTTT. It is translated as CASSATGTGNLNTEAFF.

This sequence joins TRBV5-1 and TRBJ2-1; D is perhaps TRBD1 (5 bases). CDR1 and CDR2 from the germline V gene are SGHRS and YFSETQ. This CDR3 comprises 13 residues. V dropped 5 bases and J dropped 4 bases, with 10 bases sitting between them. CDR3 sequence reads: CASRGLTYNEQFF. As DNA, the CDR3 is TGCGCCAGCAGGGGGCTAACTTACAATGAGCAGTTCTTC. The variable domain in full, with the rest retrieved from reference TRBV5-1 and TRBJ2-1, is KAGVTQTPRYLIKTRGQQVTLSCSPISGHRSVSWYQQTPGQGLQFLFEYFSETQRNKGNFPGRFSGRQFSNSRSEMNVSTLELGDSALYLCASRGLTYNEQFFGPGTRLTVL.

This clone occurred a few times. The chain combines TRBV6-1 with TRBJ2-3; D is ambiguous. The CDR3 is 17 residues long. Germline V gene data show CDR1 as MNHNS and CDR2 as SASEGT. The V end was cut by 1 base, the J end by 1 base, with 15 bases between. The CDR3: CASSEGYRVWGTDTQYF. CDR3 nucleotides: TGTGCCAGCAGTGAAGGATATCGAGTCTGGGGCACAGATACGCAGTATTTT.

The rearrangement uses TRBV19 and TRBJ2-2; a weak D match, TRBD2 (5 bases). The CDR3 contains 15 residues. Germline V gene data show CDR1 as LNHDA and CDR2 as SQIVND (reference sequence). V was trimmed by 11 bases and J by 5 bases, leaving 21 bases between them. CDR3 sequence reads: CAVTTGFLRTGELFF. CDR3 nucleotide sequence: TGTGCCGTCACGACGGGATTCTTGAGGACCGGGGAGCTGTTTTTT.

In the case of this clone: The sample holds other DNA sequences that translate to the same CDR3. The rearrangement links TRBV6-1 to TRBJ2-1; D not certain. The V end was cut by 4 bases, the J end by 4 bases, with 5 bases between. CDR3 length equals 12 residues. Looked up from germline, CDR1 is MNHNS and CDR2 is SASEGT. CDR3 region: CASSATYNEQFF. The CDR3, as DNA: TGTGCCAGCAGTGCGACGTACAATGAGCAGTTCTTC.

V gene TRBV6-1 combines with J gene TRBJ2-2; D not resolved. Germline assignment: CDR1 MNHNS and CDR2 SASEGT. V gave up 6 bases and J gave up 1 base, with 12 bases separating them. This CDR3 spans 15 amino acids. CDR3 sequence: CASSPRTGNTGELFF. As DNA, the CDR3 is TGTGCCAGCAGCCCGAGGACGGGGAACACCGGGGAGCTGTTTTTT.

This clone was observed a few times. J is TRBJ2-1 and V is TRBV5-1; 10 bases are shared with TRBD2. The length of the CDR3 is 18 residues. V shed 4 bases and J 0 bases; nucleotides not matched to a gene: 10. Germline CDR1 is SGHRS and CDR2 is YFSETQ. The CDR3 spells CASSRGLASRSSYNEQFF. In nucleotides, the CDR3 is TGCGCCAGCAGCAGGGGACTAGCGTCGCGAAGCTCCTACAATGAGCAGTTCTTC.

This clone occurred once. The chain uses TRBV5-6 and TRBJ1-3; D not certain. V was pared by 5 bases and J by 0 bases, with 12 bases between. The CDR3 has 15 residues. Germline lookup yields CDR1 SGHDT and CDR2 YYEEEE. The CDR3 nucleotides read TGTGCCAGCAGGTCGACGGAAAACTCTGGAAACACCATATATTTT. This encodes CASRSTENSGNTIYF.

This clone turned up a few times. The J gene is TRBJ2-1, the V gene TRBV6-5; the D call may be TRBD1 or TRBD2 (5 bases each). V was shortened by 6 bases and J by 5 bases, with 14 bases between the two germline ends. The CDR3 contains 14 residues. The V gene's germline CDR1 is MNHEY and CDR2 SVGAGI. CDR3 bases: TGTGCCAGCAGCACTCGGGGCAGAAACAATGAGCAGTTCTTC. Its protein is CASSTRGRNNEQFF.

The J gene is TRBJ1-1, the V gene TRBV4-1; D remains unclear. There are 11 residues in the CDR3. From germline, CDR1 is MGHRA and CDR2 YSYEKL. With 1 base removed from V and 10 bases from J, the gap between germline ends came to 7 bases. In DNA form, the CDR3 reads TGCGCCAGCAGCCAAGGCCTAGTAGCTTTCTTT. As protein: CASSQGLVAFF.

This chain links TRBV6-1 with TRBJ2-5; TRBD1 is a possible D gene (5 bases). Trimming removed 0 bases from V and 3 bases from J, with 8 bases in between. The length of the CDR3 is 14 residues. CDR1 is MNHNS and CDR2 is SASEGT in the germline V gene. The CDR3 nucleotides are TGTGCCAGCAGTGAAGCGGGCAGGGAAGAGACCCAGTACTTC. It specifies CASSEAGREETQYF.

This clone appeared once. V and J are TRBV5-1 and TRBJ2-3, with 13 positions matching TRBD2. This CDR3 has 18 residues. The V gene's germline CDR1 is SGHRS and CDR2 YFSETQ. Losses at the gene ends were 0 bases for V and 3 bases for J; bases not matched to a gene: 7. In nucleotides, the CDR3 is TGCGCCAGCAGCTTGGCGCTACTAGCGGGGGGGCAAACAGATACGCAGTATTTT. As protein: CASSLALLAGGQTDTQYF.

V gene TRBV15 combines with J gene TRBJ2-3, with D uncertain. V lost 1 base and J 0 bases, leaving 20 bases between the germline ends. Germline V gene data show CDR1 as LNHNV and CDR2 as YYDKDF (reference sequence). The CDR3 sequence is 19 residues long. CDR3 loop: CATSRARQETRFSTDTQYF. The CDR3 DNA sequence: TGTGCCACCAGCAGAGCTCGGCAGGAGACCAGATTTAGCACAGATACGCAGTATTTT.

As concerns this clone: The sample has other DNA sequences that encode this CDR3 too. The V call is TRBV6-6, the J call TRBJ1-5; D is unresolved. The CDR3 loop spans 12 amino acids. V lost 6 bases to trimming and J lost 3 bases, with 6 bases between them. Germline V gene sequence: CDR1 MNHNY, CDR2 SVGAGI (reference sequence). The CDR3 protein is CASSPPNQPQHF. CDR3 in DNA: TGTGCCAGCAGCCCCCCCAATCAGCCCCAGCATTTT.

The chain recombines TRBV6-5 with TRBJ2-7; 8 bases are shared with TRBD1. Germline assignment: CDR1 MNHEY and CDR2 SVGAGI. The CDR3 runs to 13 residues. V lost 6 bases to trimming and J lost 3 bases; unmatched junction nucleotides: 4. In DNA form, the CDR3 reads TGTGCCAGCAGGTGGGACAGGTACTACGAGCAGTACTTC. The encoded protein is CASRWDRYYEQYF.